This record concerns one T cell receptor beta chain sequence. This sample was taken from a study of radiation and T cells in renal cell carcinoma. As for time point: blood 2 weeks post-SBRT. Treatment noted: 15 Gy SBRT to primary tumor, nephrectomy 4 weeks later. The patient's renal cell carcinoma had clear cell pathology. Assay: immunoSEQ multiplex PCR; the TCRdb copy retains only in-frame clones and omits some. The profile shows about 130,000 clones, around four fifths of them singletons. This CDR3 has 12 amino acids. Germline loops: CDR1 SGDLS, CDR2 YYNGEE. V lost 0 bases and J lost 9; bases outside the gene matches: 2.

Material: blood, obtained from a patient whose treatment included radiotherapy and nephrectomy. The chain is built from TRBV9 and TRBJ2-5, with 7 bases lining up with TRBD2. The clonotype comes from a woman aged 55-69 years with renal cell carcinoma. The CDR3 sequence is CASSVGGGAQYF. DNA for the CDR3: TGTGCCAGCAGCGTAGGTGGGGGGGCCCAGTACTTC. The full variable domain, in which reference TRBV9 and TRBJ2-5 provide the parts outside the CDR3, is DSGVTQTPKHLITATGQRVTLRCSPRSGDLSVYWYQQSLDQGLQFLIQYYNGEERAKGNILERFSAQQFPDLHSELNLSSLELGDSALYFCASSVGGGAQYFGPGTRLLVL.